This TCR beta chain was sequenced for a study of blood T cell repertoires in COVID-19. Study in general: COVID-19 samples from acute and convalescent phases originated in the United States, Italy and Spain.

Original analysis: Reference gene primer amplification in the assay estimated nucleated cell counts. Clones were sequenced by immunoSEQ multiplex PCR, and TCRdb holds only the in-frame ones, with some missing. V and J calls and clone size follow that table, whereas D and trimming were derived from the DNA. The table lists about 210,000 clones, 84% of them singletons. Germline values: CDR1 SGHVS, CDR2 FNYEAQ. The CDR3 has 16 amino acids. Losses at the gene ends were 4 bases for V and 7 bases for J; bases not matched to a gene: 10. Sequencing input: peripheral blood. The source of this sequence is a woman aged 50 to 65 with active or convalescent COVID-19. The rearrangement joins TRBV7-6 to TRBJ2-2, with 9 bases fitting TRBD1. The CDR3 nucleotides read TGTGCCAGCAGCTCAAACAGGGGGCGCGGACACGGGGAGCTGTTTTTT. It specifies CASSSNRGRGHGELFF.